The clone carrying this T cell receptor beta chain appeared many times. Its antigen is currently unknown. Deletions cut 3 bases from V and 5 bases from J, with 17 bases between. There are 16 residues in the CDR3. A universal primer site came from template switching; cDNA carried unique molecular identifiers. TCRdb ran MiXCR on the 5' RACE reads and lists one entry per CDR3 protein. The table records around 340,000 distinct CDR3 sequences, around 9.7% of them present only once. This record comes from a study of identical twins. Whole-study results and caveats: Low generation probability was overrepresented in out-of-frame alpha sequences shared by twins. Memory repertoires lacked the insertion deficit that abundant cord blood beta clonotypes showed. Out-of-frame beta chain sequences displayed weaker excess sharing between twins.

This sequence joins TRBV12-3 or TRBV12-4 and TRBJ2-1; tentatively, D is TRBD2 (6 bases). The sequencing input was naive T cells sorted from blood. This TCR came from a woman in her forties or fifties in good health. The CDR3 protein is CASSFSGEHGDNEQFF. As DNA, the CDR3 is TGTGCCAGCAGTTTCTCGGGGGAGCACGGGGACAATGAGCAGTTCTTC.